This TCR beta chain was profiled in a study of blood T cell repertoires in COVID-19. V shed 3 bases, J shed 4 bases, and the junction held 2 bases outside the gene matches. Germline V gene sequence: CDR1 SGHRS, CDR2 YFSETQ. The CDR3 loop spans 15 amino acids. TCRdb's table, derived via immunoSEQ multiplex PCR, lists solely in-frame clones and lacks some. This table holds approximately 69,000 clones, 88% found once. The chain links TRBV5-1 to TRBJ2-1; 12 bases line up with TRBD2. The sequenced sample was peripheral blood. This TCR was recovered from a middle-aged man with acute or convalescent COVID-19. CDR3 sequence: CASSSLAGGYNEQFF. The CDR3 DNA follows: TGCGCCAGCAGCTCCCTAGCGGGGGGGTACAATGAGCAGTTCTTC. Full variable domain (remainder filled in from reference TRBV5-1 and TRBJ2-1): KAGVTQTPRYLIKTRGQQVTLSCSPISGHRSVSWYQQTPGQGLQFLFEYFSETQRNKGNFPGRFSGRQFSNSRSEMNVSTLELGDSALYLCASSSLAGGYNEQFFGPGTRLTVL.